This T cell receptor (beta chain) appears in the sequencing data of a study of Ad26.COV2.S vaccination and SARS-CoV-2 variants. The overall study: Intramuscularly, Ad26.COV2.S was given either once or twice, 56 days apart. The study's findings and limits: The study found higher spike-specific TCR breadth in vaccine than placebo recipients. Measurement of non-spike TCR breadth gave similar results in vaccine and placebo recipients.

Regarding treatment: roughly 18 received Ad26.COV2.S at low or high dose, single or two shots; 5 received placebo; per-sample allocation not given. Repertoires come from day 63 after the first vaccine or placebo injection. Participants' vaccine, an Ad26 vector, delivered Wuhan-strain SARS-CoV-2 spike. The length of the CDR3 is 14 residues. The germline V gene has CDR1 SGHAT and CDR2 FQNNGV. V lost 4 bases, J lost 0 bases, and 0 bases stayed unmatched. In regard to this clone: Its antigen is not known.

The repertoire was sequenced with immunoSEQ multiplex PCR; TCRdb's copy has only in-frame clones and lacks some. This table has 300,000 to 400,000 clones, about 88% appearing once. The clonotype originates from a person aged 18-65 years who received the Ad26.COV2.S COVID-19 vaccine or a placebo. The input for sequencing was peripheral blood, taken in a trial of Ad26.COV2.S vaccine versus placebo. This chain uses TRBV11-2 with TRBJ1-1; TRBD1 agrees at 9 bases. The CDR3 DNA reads TGTGCCAGCAGCTGGGACAGGGTGAACACTGAAGCTTTCTTT. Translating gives CASSWDRVNTEAFF.